This T cell receptor (beta chain) was recorded in a study of cytomegalovirus exposure and HLA in healthy donors (dated 2017 in TCRdb). For the study in its entirety: An earlier analysis of several hundred of the donors reported about 260 Gb of sequence data and approximately 120 million unique TCR beta sequences obtained from 180 million or so T cells. An early release covering about 600 HLA-typed donors comprised 250 to 350 gigabases of sequencing data and 65 million to 100 million unique TCR sequences. The genetic ancestry cluster associated with self-reported Caucasian donors included about four fifths of the roughly 410 genotyped donors. The aim of the study was to test whether cataloging public T cell receptors could identify signatures of past pathogen exposure. The study profiled the T cell repertoires of about 720 subjects by immunosequencing and related them to cytomegalovirus serostatus. A separate validation cohort of 90 to 150 different subjects was used in addition to the roughly 700-subject first cohort. High-throughput TCR immunosequencing, statistical association of individual TCRs with disease status, and machine learning were combined to predict cytomegalovirus infection status. In a later analysis, previously published TCR beta repertoires from roughly 710 donors were re-analyzed and high-resolution HLA genotyping was added so that TCR occurrence patterns could be studied. Rather than using new phenotypic data, the later analysis identified candidate immune exposures from TCR beta sequences and from how often those sequences occurred across donors. An earlier analysis of several hundred of the donors applied high-throughput TCR beta sequencing to assess whether each TCR beta V gene segment acted as functional or pseudogenic. Alongside the repertoire data, information on donor age, sex, ethnicity and CMV serostatus was compiled. A later genetic analysis used genome-wide SNP genotypes for about 65% of the 666 donors, treating that subset as a discovery cohort. All discovery cohort repertoires had been generated using a single sequencing platform. Both class I and class II loci were covered by HLA typing, at four-digit resolution. Typing coverage varied by locus: roughly 629-630 donors for A, B, C, DRB1 and DQB1; more than 500 for DQA1; approximately 610 for DPA1; fewer than 480 for DPB1. Four to six DR-DQ haplotypes were handled as single units for association and clustering because linkage in the cohort was strong. Across 300 to 500 genotyped donors of the cohort, an average of roughly 230,000 unique TCR beta nucleotide sequences per donor were sequenced, and roughly 18% of those sequences were non-productive.

The cohort comprised 666 healthy bone marrow donors. All cohort members were sampled while nominally healthy, although unrecorded immune exposures were likely present. The donor tested CMV seropositive, placing the donor among the roughly 300 seropositive members of the cohort. A peripheral blood sample was provided by each donor, and peripheral blood mononuclear cells were used for TCR beta sequencing. Genomic DNA was extracted from the blood cell samples with the Qiagen DNeasy Blood Extraction Kit. Libraries were built with the immunoSEQ multiplex PCR assay. The multiplex PCR relied on a mix of 60 forward primers for TCR Vbeta segments and 13 reverse primers for TCR Jbeta segments. The CDR3 region of rearranged TCR beta genes was amplified from genomic DNA with a multiplex PCR assay. Amplified TCR beta libraries were sequenced as 87-base-pair reads on the Illumina HiSeq System. Under the source paper's analysis protocol: A later analysis counted around 72 million unique TCR beta chains across the 666 repertoires, and some 11 million of these chains were shared by at least two donors. A nearest-neighbor algorithm error-corrected the raw reads and collapsed the reads into unique sequences, merging closely related sequences to remove PCR and sequencing errors. Alignment of CDR3 sequences to IMGT reference sequences was used to assign V, D and J gene segments. For a sequence to be retained, at least a six-nucleotide match to both a V gene segment and a J gene segment was required. A rearrangement was called productive if the CDR3 had no stop codons and remained in frame with V and J, and every other rearrangement was called non-productive. Following IMGT convention, CDR3 was defined as the stretch from the second conserved V-encoded cysteine up to the conserved J-encoded phenylalanine. The earlier analysis of 450 to 750 of the donors excluded any sequence lacking an unambiguous match to a single V gene segment. An earlier analysis of just under 600 of the donors called V segments functional above 56.7% productive rearrangements and segregating when the between-donor standard deviation exceeded 5%. A statistical classification framework was developed to diagnose cytomegalovirus status using the catalog of TCR beta chain sequences. In a later analysis, TCR nucleotide sequences were compared against IMGT/GENE-DB human TR gene sequences so that V and J genes could be assigned. A later analysis assigned CDR3 sequences and most-parsimonious VDJ recombination scenarios with the TCRdist pipeline. In a later analysis, every TCR beta chain was defined by the combination of its CDR3 amino acid sequence and its V-gene family, and reads without a unique V-gene family were dropped. In a later analysis, approximately 590 highly shared, low-generation-probability nucleotide sequences were removed to address suspected cross-contamination and a sequencing artifact. For each public chain, a later analysis derived a clonal expansion index from normalized ranks of inferred template counts within each repertoire. In a later analysis, generation probabilities were computed using a VDJ recombination model fitted to out-of-frame rearrangements, and the results were checked against IGoR. In a later analysis, TCR-TCR, TCR-HLA and TCR-CMV co-occurrence was scored with hypergeometric tests, and a repertoire-size bias correction was applied to TCR pairs. False discovery rates were estimated in a later analysis by permuting HLA or CMV assignments 20 times. In a later analysis, co-occurring TCRs were grouped with DBSCAN, and TCRdist sequence similarity was added when clustering was performed within HLA-allele-positive subsets. For co-occurrence clustering, repertoires with fewer than 30,000 or more than 120,000 public chains were excluded, along with roughly five repertoires with anomalous nucleotide sharing. Imported from immuneACCESS, the table was reduced by TCRdb to in-frame sequences with V and J called. These copies leave out some clones; in studies compared against another copy, an unresolved V gene accounts for under half, and the cause of the remainder is not known. V and J calls and clone size follow that table, whereas D and trimming were derived from the DNA. For this sample there are more than 150,000 clones; approximately 84% appear just once. The top ten hold around 1.3% of the sample.

From the cysteine through the phenylalanine, the CDR3 covers 15 amino acids. Solely the CDR3 DNA is kept, with 45 bases framed from the first base. Relative to germline, V is missing 2 bases and J is missing 2 bases, with 6 bases of the junction outside any gene match. The germline V gene yields SGHRS for CDR1 and YFSETQ for CDR2. As regards this clone: Its antigen is not yet known. Per-base qualities were not stored, and no clone one base away is much larger.

General conclusions and limits of the study: The study gave a list of around 170 TCR beta chains associated with cytomegalovirus. Most CMV-associated TCR beta chains appeared to be HLA-restricted in a later analysis, and the HLA associations seemed to be driven largely by CMV exposure. The classifier was reported to diagnose cytomegalovirus status with high specificity and sensitivity in both the original cohort and the validation cohort. When HLA alleles, especially DR and DQ, strongly co-occurred, attributing TCR associations to individual alleles was difficult. The earlier analysis of approximately 560 of the donors excluded around 17 rarely observed V segments, including chromosome 9 orphons, because counts were too low. In a later genetic analysis, a missense DCLRE1C variant was associated with V-gene and J-gene trimming of TCR beta chains, and the association was replicated in an independent cohort. The only immune exposure information available for the cohort was CMV serostatus. Linkage disequilibrium might explain the correlated functional status among segregating V segments, but an unknown experimental factor could not be excluded. Because some donors lacked HLA typing at each locus, the association tests relied only on the typed subset. Presence/absence analyses assumed roughly uniform sequencing depth across donors, an assumption that may not hold. A group of highly shared sequence variants was considered likely to be a technical artifact of the sequencing pipeline. At a false discovery rate of 0.05, a later analysis linked under 20,000 TCR beta sequences to specific HLA alleles. According to the authors, the approach could potentially be generalized to other disease states and immunological phenotypes. Most TCR sequences were observed very rarely across donors, whereas some public TCRs were present in many individuals. Some IMGT-functional V segments, including TRBV6-2 and TRBV6-3, could not be distinguished by the 87-base-pair reads and were therefore excluded. A later analysis found that TCR association rates varied across HLA loci, with DRB1 alleles showing the most associated TCRs and HLA-C alleles the fewest. A further reported finding was that TCR beta sequences accurately predicted the HLA-A and HLA-B alleles for most subjects in the first cohort. In a later analysis, several top co-occurrence clusters were reported to appear linked to parvovirus B19, influenza, CMV and Epstein-Barr virus. Compared with equally common non-associated chains, HLA-associated TCR beta chains in a later analysis were more clonally expanded and had lower generation probabilities. Three of the identified cytomegalovirus-associated TCR beta chains were confirmed in vitro to be specific for cytomegalovirus antigens. In an earlier analysis of 587 of the donors, most TCR beta V segments appeared in productive rearrangements about 87% or about 30% of the time, broadly matching IMGT annotations. A later genetic analysis reported fewer N-insertions in productive TCRs among donors in an Asian-associated ancestry cluster than the roughly 720-donor mean. Only TCR beta chains were sequenced in this cohort, and the absence of alpha or paired-chain data limited detectable features.

The material sequenced was PBMCs. The sequence was collected from a man aged 45-65 years in good health and CMV-seropositive. The sequence joins TRBV5-1 to TRBJ2-7, with 8 bases aligning to TRBD1. The nucleotide sequence is TGCGCCAGCAGCTTTGCCGGACAGGGTCCCTACGAGCAGTACTTC. The resulting protein is CASSFAGQGPYEQYF.